This TCR beta chain was identified during a study of PD-1 blockade in classical Hodgkin lymphoma. General observations from the study: Some patients began nivolumab under 1 year after ASCT. These patients were excluded from later analyses. CD4+ TCR diversity climbed significantly by C4D1, unlike CD8+ TCR diversity.

The assay was immunoSEQ multiplex PCR, and TCRdb's table has in-frame clones only and misses some. The sample includes about 93,000 clones, 78% of them seen just once. The time point is: cycle 4 day 1 (C4D1), after 5 to 7 weeks of nivolumab. All patients experienced relapse after autologous stem cell transplantation, and brentuximab vedotin exposure was variable. Progressive disease, partial response or complete response was each patient's best response. A note on this clone: As yet, its antigen is unknown.

The junction had 4 bases not matched to a gene; V was cut back by 1 base and J by 1 base. Germline CDR1 and CDR2: SGDLS and YYNGEE. The CDR3 contains 15 residues. This TCR came from a human donor with classical Hodgkin lymphoma. The genes are TRBV9 and TRBJ1-1; 7 bases fit TRBD1. Sequencing used peripheral blood mononuclear cells (PBMCs), obtained before the fourth cycle of nivolumab. This CDR3 reads CASSVTGDWNTEAFF. The CDR3 DNA sequence: TGTGCCAGCAGCGTAACAGGGGACTGGAACACTGAAGCTTTCTTT.